This T cell receptor (beta chain) appears in the sequencing data of a study of cytomegalovirus exposure and HLA in healthy donors. General study findings and limits: CMV serostatus was the sole immune exposure data available. Later analysis identified a missense DCLRE1C variant that was linked to TCR beta V- and J-gene trimming. Later analysis identified several of the most significant clusters that appeared linked to common viral pathogens.

The length of the CDR3 is 14 residues. V trimming: 3 bases; J trimming: 8 bases; junction bases outside the gene matches: 4. CDR1 is SEHNR, CDR2 FQNEAQ, per germline (reference sequence). Regarding this clone: Antigen unknown.

The PCR used 60 Vbeta and 13 Jbeta primers. Method: immunoSEQ multiplex PCR; TCRdb's copy keeps in-frame clones and lacks some. The data contain about 230,000 clones, around 85% of them singletons. This TCR came from a human donor in good health. V gene TRBV7-9 combines with J gene TRBJ2-2, with TRBD1 identical over 9 bases. The sequencing input was PBMCs. The CDR3 nucleotides read TGTGCCAGCAGCTTTCCGGGACAGGGAGGGGAGCTGTTTTTT. The encoded protein is CASSFPGQGGELFF.